A single sample gave rise to the 25 T cell receptor beta chains below, sequenced in a study of shared T cell receptors in the human thymus. Here immunoSEQ multiplex PCR was the method, and the copy in TCRdb shows in-frame clones only, minus some. The top ten hold 0.009% to 0.0095% of the sample, which has 630,000 or so clones, about 90% seen once. The same sample was also studied in work on human thymus T cells.

Specimen: thymocytes. These receptor sequences come from a boy less than two years old with a congenital heart defect.

The rearrangement joins TRBV6-5 to TRBJ1-1, with 9 bases identical to TRBD1. CDR1 is MNHEY, CDR2 SVGAGI, per germline. The V gene end was trimmed by 2 bases and the J gene end by 1 base; junction bases not matched to a gene: 5. This CDR3 is built from 16 residues. CDR3 sequence: CASSYPTTGGNTEAFF. The CDR3 DNA is TGTGCCAGCAGTTACCCAACGACAGGGGGGAACACTGAAGCTTTCTTT.

The J gene is TRBJ1-5, the V gene TRBV27, with 10 positions matching TRBD1. CDR1 and CDR2 (germline): MNHEY, SMNVEV (reference sequence). The trim removed 6 bases at V and 11 bases at J, leaving 13 bases unmatched. The CDR3 sequence is 15 residues long. Here the CDR3 DNA reads TGTGCCAGCAGGTCTTCCGGGACAGGGGCCGGTGCCCAGCATTTT. This translates into CASRSSGTGAGAQHF.

The gene calls are TRBV7-9 and TRBJ1-5; D is unresolved. Germline CDR1 SEHNR, CDR2 FQNEAQ (reference sequence). V lost 5 bases, J lost 4 bases, and 18 bases lay in between. This CDR3 spans 16 amino acids. Here the CDR3 reads CASSPGIDLPNQPQHF. The CDR3 bases are TGTGCCAGCAGCCCCGGAATCGACTTACCTAATCAGCCCCAGCATTTT. Full variable domain (rest looked up from reference TRBV7-9 and TRBJ1-5): DTGVSQNPRHKITKRGQNVTFRCDPISEHNRLYWYRQTLGQGPEFLTYFQNEAQLEKSRLLSDRFSAERPKGSFSTLEIQRTEQGDSAMYLCASSPGIDLPNQPQHFGDGTRLSIL.

This chain uses TRBV28 with TRBJ2-5, with D unclear. The CDR3 consists of 14 residues. CDR1 MDHEN and CDR2 SYDVKM come from the germline V gene. V shed 1 base and J shed 5 bases, with 11 bases lying between them. CDR3 region: CASSLSGLKETQYF. The CDR3 bases are TGTGCCAGCAGTTTATCAGGCCTAAAGGAGACCCAGTACTTC.

J is TRBJ2-7 and V is TRBV4-2, with 13 nucleotides matching TRBD2. The CDR3 has 19 amino acids. V dropped 1 base and J dropped 3; count of bases not matched to a gene: 12. Germline assignment: CDR1 LGHNA and CDR2 YNFKEQ. CDR3 nucleotide sequence: TGTGCCAGCAGCCAAGGGCTTCCGGGACTAGCGGGAAGAGACTACGAGCAGTACTTC. It encodes CASSQGLPGLAGRDYEQYF.

The rearrangement links TRBV6-4 to TRBJ2-1; 8 bases are shared with TRBD1. CDR1 and CDR2 from the germline V gene are MRHNA and SNTAGT. The CDR3 is 16 amino acids. Germline trimming cut 5 bases from V and 4 bases from J; bases unmatched to any gene: 10. The CDR3: CASSPIRGLGYNEQFF. The CDR3 bases are TGTGCCAGCAGTCCCATCAGGGGGCTAGGGTACAATGAGCAGTTCTTC.

The J gene is TRBJ2-7, the V gene TRBV11-2; 8 nucleotides match TRBD1. The length of the CDR3 is 15 residues. The germline gives CDR1 SGHAT, CDR2 FQNNGV. The junction had 6 bases not matched to a gene; V was cut back by 5 bases and J by 0 bases. The CDR3 DNA reads as TGTGCCAGCAGCGGGACGGGACAGGTCTCCTACGAGCAGTACTTC. This encodes CASSGTGQVSYEQYF.

The chain couples TRBV9 to TRBJ2-5; 9 bases are shared with TRBD1. Germline V gene sequence: CDR1 SGDLS, CDR2 YYNGEE. This CDR3 is 19 amino acids long. The ends lost 3 bases at V and 1 base at J; junction bases unmatched: 16. Here the CDR3 DNA reads TGTGCCAGCAGCGACCTCCAAATCCCGGACAGGGGTCTCCAAGAGACCCAGTACTTC. It encodes CASSDLQIPDRGLQETQYF.

V usage is TRBV15 and J usage is TRBJ2-3; perhaps TRBD1 as D (9 bases). Germline V gene sequence: CDR1 LNHNV, CDR2 YYDKDF (reference sequence). The CDR3 totals 14 residues. V was cut by 8 bases and J by 5 bases, with 17 bases left in between. The CDR3 nucleotides are TGTGCCACCCGGGGGGGACAGGGAGAAGATACGCAGTATTTT. It specifies CATRGGQGEDTQYF.

The V gene is TRBV5-4, the J gene TRBJ2-1, with 9 bases fitting TRBD2. V shed 5 bases and J 4 bases; nucleotides not matched to a gene: 7. The CDR3 spans 15 residues. Germline V gene sequence: CDR1 SGHNT, CDR2 YYREEE (reference sequence). This CDR3 reads CASSLAGVGYNEQFF. CDR3 nucleotide sequence: TGTGCCAGCAGTTTAGCGGGAGTGGGTTACAATGAGCAGTTCTTC.

V and J are TRBV29-1 and TRBJ1-5; D not certain. With 4 bases removed from V and 2 bases from J, the gap between germline ends came to 21 bases. Germline values: CDR1 SQVTM, CDR2 ANQGSEA. The CDR3 totals 17 residues. In DNA, the CDR3 is TGCAGCGTTGCTTTGGGAGAAGAAAGAGGAGGCAATCAGCCCCAGCATTTT. Its translation: CSVALGEERGGNQPQHF.

This clone was recorded once. The chain links TRBV10-2 to TRBJ2-2, with 7 bases matching TRBD2. This CDR3 contains 12 residues. Germline V gives CDR1 WSHSY, CDR2 SAAADI. J lost 6 bases, V lost 8 bases, and 3 bases had no gene match. CDR3 bases: TGCGCCAGCGGGAGGGAAGCCGGGGAGCTGTTTTTT. The encoded protein is CASGREAGELFF.

The chain uses TRBV15 and TRBJ2-1; D possibly corresponds to TRBD2 (7 bases). Trimming cost V 1 base and J 8 bases, with 21 bases left between them. This CDR3 has 17 amino acids. The germline CDR1 and CDR2 sequences are LNHNV and YYDKDF (reference sequence). The CDR3 DNA reads TGTGCCACCAGCAGAGGGGACGGGGGGCCTGGGGGAGATGAGCAGTTCTTC. Its translation: CATSRGDGGPGGDEQFF.

This clone was seen a handful of times. Other DNA sequences in this sample translate to the same CDR3. The rearrangement joins TRBV20-1 to TRBJ2-5; tentative D call: TRBD2 (5 bases). This CDR3 comprises 11 residues. CDR1 and CDR2 from the germline V gene are DFQATT and SNEGSKA (reference sequence). V was clipped by 6 bases and J by 5 bases, with 10 bases between them. CDR3 in amino acids: CSARRGETQYF. The CDR3 DNA reads as TGCAGTGCGCGCAGAGGGGAGACCCAGTACTTC.

V usage is TRBV25-1 and J usage is TRBJ1-2, with a possible D match to TRBD1 (6 bases). Germline V gene lookup returns CDR1 MGHDK and CDR2 SYGVNS. Between the trimmed V and J ends, which lost 6 bases and 1 base, there was a span of 18 bases. This CDR3 spans 16 amino acids. The CDR3, as DNA: TGTGCCAGCAGACCAGAACAAACGACAGGTAACTATGGCTACACCTTC. It translates to CASRPEQTTGNYGYTF.

This sequence joins TRBV5-4 and TRBJ2-7, with 10 positions matching TRBD2. The length of the CDR3 is 14 residues. J lost 2 bases, V lost 2 bases, and 1 base had no gene match. The germline CDR1 and CDR2 sequences are SGHNT and YYREEE (reference sequence). The CDR3 loop reads CASSLSGRAYEQYF. DNA of the CDR3: TGTGCCAGCAGCTTAAGCGGGAGGGCCTACGAGCAGTACTTC.

This chain uses TRBV28 with TRBJ1-4; no definite D call. CDR1 and CDR2 (germline): MDHEN, SYDVKM. V lost 6 bases, J lost 6 bases, and 14 bases lay in between. The length of the CDR3 is 14 residues. The CDR3 DNA sequence: TGTGCCAGCAGCCTGACATCGGAGGATGAAAAACTGTTTTTT. Protein sequence: CASSLTSEDEKLFF.

This clone was seen only a few times. The CDR3 sequence: CASSQEGLDQETQYF. In DNA form, the CDR3 reads TGCGCCAGCAGCCAAGAGGGACTAGATCAAGAGACCCAGTACTTC. The rearrangement links TRBV4-3 to TRBJ2-5, with TRBD2 matching over 8 bases. Germline V gene data show CDR1 as LGHNA and CDR2 as YSLEER. V trimming: 0 bases; J trimming: 2 bases; junction bases outside the gene matches: 2. This CDR3 has 15 residues.

This clone was detected once. The V gene is TRBV6-5, the J gene TRBJ2-1; tentatively, D is TRBD1 (6 bases). Germline-derived CDR1 and CDR2 are MNHEY and SVGAGI. Trimming shortened V by 9 bases and J by 4 bases, and 16 bases separated the two germline ends. The CDR3 covers 14 residues. This CDR3 is CASKSGQPYNEQFF. The CDR3 bases are TGTGCCAGTAAGAGTGGACAGCCGTACAATGAGCAGTTCTTC.

With regard to this clone: This sample includes further DNA sequences coding for the same CDR3. The chain has TRBV27 and TRBJ2-2; 9 positions agree with TRBD1. V lost 3 bases to trimming and J lost 7 bases; unmatched junction nucleotides: 6. This CDR3 has 15 residues. In germline, CDR1 is MNHEY, CDR2 SMNVEV (reference sequence). CDR3 nucleotides: TGTGCCAGCAGTTTGACAGGGGGAGTTAGCGGGGAGCTGTTTTTT. It translates to CASSLTGGVSGELFF.

The V gene is TRBV2, the J gene TRBJ2-3; 7 bases match TRBD2. The J segment lost 6 bases and the V segment lost 9 bases, leaving 9 bases of the junction unmatched. Germline CDR1 is SNHLY and CDR2 is FYNNEI. The CDR3 contains 13 residues. The CDR3 reads CARNRGGSDTQYF. In DNA, the CDR3 is TGTGCCAGAAATCGCGGGGGATCGGATACGCAGTATTTT.

Concerning this clone: At one of its ends the junction is not consistent with the germline gene, which may arise from a read error. The chain links TRBV19 to TRBJ2-7; 7 bases match TRBD1. This CDR3 has 13 amino acids. The germline V gene encodes CDR1 LNHDA and CDR2 SQIVND (reference sequence). The CDR3: CASLDRNSHEQYF. The DNA for the CDR3 is TGTGCCAGTCTGGACAGGAACTCCCACGAGCAGTACTTC.

This chain links TRBV28 with TRBJ2-1; 8 bases fit TRBD2. The CDR3 consists of 18 residues. Germline-derived CDR1 and CDR2 are MDHEN and SYDVKM. J lost 4 bases, V lost 7 bases, and 18 bases had no gene match. CDR3 residues: CASTLGPTSVPIYNEQFF. The CDR3 DNA is TGTGCCAGCACCCTCGGCCCGACTAGCGTCCCGATATACAATGAGCAGTTCTTC.

Concerning this clone: Sequence at one end of the junction differs from germline and may be a read error. The chain recombines TRBV9 with TRBJ1-2, with D perhaps matching TRBD1 (6 bases). The CDR3 is made up of 14 amino acids. Germline V gene sequence: CDR1 SGDLS, CDR2 YYNGEE. CDR3 protein: CASSARTAIYGYAF. The CDR3 DNA reads TGTGCCAGCAGCGCCCGGACAGCTATCTATGGCTACGCCTTC.

The chain recombines TRBV25-1 with TRBJ2-7; a weak D match, TRBD2 (6 bases). V lost 2 bases and J lost 4, with 24 bases in between. The CDR3 sequence is 18 residues long. The germline gives CDR1 MGHDK, CDR2 SYGVNS. This CDR3 is CASSETTGVAGSPYEQYF. CDR3 sequence (DNA): TGTGCCAGCAGTGAAACCACGGGAGTAGCAGGTAGTCCATACGAGCAGTACTTC.